A single sample is the source of the 11 T cell receptor beta chains below, sequenced in a study of blood T cell repertoires in COVID-19. Here immunoSEQ multiplex PCR was the method, and the copy in TCRdb shows in-frame clones only, minus some. Of about 120,000 clones detected, roughly 84% appear once; the ten largest clones hold around 4.2%. The sample consisted of PBMCs or T cells enriched from blood (not recorded which). Every receptor here comes from a woman younger than 45 who had recovered from COVID-19.

The CDR3 DNA reads TGCGCCAGCAGCTTGGGAGGTAGCTCTGGGGCCAACGTCCTGACTTTC. Protein: CASSLGGSSGANVLTF. The chain combines TRBV5-1 with TRBJ2-6; no reliable D call. The CDR3 length is 16 residues. Per the germline V gene, CDR1 is SGHRS and CDR2 is YFSETQ. The V gene lost 0 bases and the J gene lost 0 bases, with 7 bases spanning the gap.

The chain joins TRBV12-2 to TRBJ1-5; TRBD1 is the table's D call and was not checked against the DNA. TRBV12-2 is described as a pseudogene. CDR3 length: 18 residues. The CDR3: CASRFRDRGNFSNQPQHF. DNA of the CDR3: TGTGCAAGTCGCTTCCGGGACAGGGGTAACTTTAGCAATCAGCCCCAGCATTTT.

This chain joins TRBV7-8 and TRBJ1-1; tentatively, D is TRBD1 (5 bases). This CDR3 is 16 amino acids long. Trimming cost V 1 base and J 2 bases, with 14 bases left between them. The germline gives CDR1 SGHVS, CDR2 FQNEAQ. This CDR3 is CASSLGQGRVNTEAFF. As DNA, the CDR3 is TGTGCCAGCAGCTTAGGGCAGGGTAGGGTAAACACTGAAGCTTTCTTT.

The chain recombines TRBV19 with TRBJ2-7, with D tentatively TRBD2 (6 bases). Germline CDR1 LNHDA, CDR2 SQIVND (reference sequence). The V gene lost 1 base and the J gene lost 0 bases, with 7 bases spanning the gap. The CDR3 has 14 residues. CDR3 residues: CASSIGGTSYEQYF. The DNA of the CDR3 is TGTGCCAGTAGTATAGGCGGGACCTCCTACGAGCAGTACTTC.

The rearrangement joins TRBV6-2 or TRBV6-3 to TRBJ2-1, with 12 bases matching TRBD2. Germline loops: CDR1 MNHEY, CDR2 SVGEGT. The CDR3 consists of 14 residues. Trimming took 5 bases from V and 9 from J; bases not matched to a gene: 5. CDR3 protein: CASSTTSGSGEQFF. The CDR3 DNA sequence: TGTGCCAGCAGTACGACTAGCGGGAGCGGTGAGCAGTTCTTC.

CDR3 sequence reads: CASSPQTGSGYTF. The CDR3 coding sequence is TGTGCCAGCAGTCCACAGACAGGGAGCGGCTACACCTTC. J is TRBJ1-2 and V is TRBV12-3 or TRBV12-4, with TRBD1 identical over 7 bases. V was pared by 5 bases and J by 8 bases, with 8 bases of the junction left unmatched. The CDR3 contains 13 residues.

The rearrangement links TRBV28 to TRBJ2-7, with D possibly matching TRBD1 (5 bases). The CDR3 consists of 13 residues. The germline CDR1 and CDR2 sequences are MDHEN and SYDVKM. Trimming left V 7 bases short and J 6 bases short, with 16 bases between. In DNA, the CDR3 is TGTGCCAGCAATTCGGTCAGGGTGGGCGAGCAGTACTTC. Translating gives CASNSVRVGEQYF.

This clone was picked up one time. The genes are TRBV6-5 and TRBJ1-1; D possibly corresponds to TRBD1 (6 bases). CDR1 and CDR2 from the germline V gene are MNHEY and SVGAGI. The V and J ends lost 0 bases and 6 bases respectively, with 14 bases between them. The CDR3 covers 15 residues. CDR3 sequence reads: CASSYSTTGKAEAFF. CDR3 nucleotides: TGTGCCAGCAGTTACTCAACCACAGGGAAGGCTGAAGCTTTCTTT.

This chain links TRBV9 with TRBJ2-3; 7 bases line up with TRBD2. The V segment lost 7 bases and the J segment 4 bases; nucleotides outside the gene matches: 12. The CDR3 is 15 residues long. Germline V CDR1 and CDR2: SGDLS, YYNGEE. The CDR3 region is CASSKLEGGADTQYF. CDR3 coding DNA: TGTGCCAGCTCTAAGCTAGAGGGAGGGGCAGATACGCAGTATTTT.

The rearrangement joins TRBV5-6 to TRBJ2-5; D unresolved. CDR3 length: 13 residues. CDR1 and CDR2 (germline): SGHDT, YYEEEE. Trimming removed 0 bases from V and 9 bases from J, with 12 bases in between. This chain's CDR3 is CASSLAPYRAQYF. The DNA of the CDR3 is TGTGCCAGCAGCTTGGCCCCTTACCGGGCCCAGTACTTC. Filled out from reference TRBV5-6 and TRBJ2-5, the complete variable domain reads DAGVTQSPTHLIKTRGQQVTLRCSPKSGHDTVSWYQQALGQGPQFIFQYYEEEERQRGNFPDRFSGHQFPNYSSELNVNALLLGDSALYLCASSLAPYRAQYFGPGTRLLVL.

This clone was seen once. The chain links TRBV4-3 to TRBJ2-7; 7 nucleotides agree with TRBD1. Unmatched junction bases numbered 10, after V lost 5 bases and J lost 0 bases. There are 16 residues in the CDR3. Per germline, CDR1 LGHNA and CDR2 YSLEER. CDR3 coding DNA: TGCGCCAGCAGCGCTTCCTCCGGGACAGCCTCCTACGAGCAGTACTTC. Translation gives CASSASSGTASYEQYF.